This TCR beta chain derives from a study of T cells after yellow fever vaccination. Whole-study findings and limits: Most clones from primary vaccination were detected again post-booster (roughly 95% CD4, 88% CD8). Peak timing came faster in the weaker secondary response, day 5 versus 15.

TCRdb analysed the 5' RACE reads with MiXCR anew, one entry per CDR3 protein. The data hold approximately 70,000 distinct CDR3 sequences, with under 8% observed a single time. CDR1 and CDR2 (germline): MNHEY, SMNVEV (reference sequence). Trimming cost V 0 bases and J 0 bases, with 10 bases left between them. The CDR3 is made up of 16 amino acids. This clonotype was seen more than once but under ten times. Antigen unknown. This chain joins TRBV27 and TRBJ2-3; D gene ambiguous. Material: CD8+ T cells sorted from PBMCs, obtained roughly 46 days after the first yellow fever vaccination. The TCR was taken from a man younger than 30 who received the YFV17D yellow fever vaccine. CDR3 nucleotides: TGTGCCAGCAGTTTATCCCTTGACTCTAGCACAGATACGCAGTATTTT. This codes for CASSLSLDSSTDTQYF.